The TCR beta chain described here comes from a study of control samples from healthy donors and cancer patients. Trimming cost V 0 bases and J 4 bases, with 12 bases left between them. The CDR3 contains 16 residues. In germline, CDR1 is MNHEY, CDR2 SVGAGI. The data were produced by immunoSEQ multiplex PCR, yet TCRdb's version contains in-frame clones alone and is incomplete. In the table there are 200,000 or so clones, about nine tenths of which are singletons. The clonotype was recovered from a man aged 30 to 45 in good health. Sequences were obtained from blood. The V and J genes are TRBV6-5 and TRBJ2-2; TRBD1 might be the D (6 bases). The CDR3 coding sequence is TGTGCCAGCAGTTACTCGAGGACAGCGTCCACCGGGGAGCTGTTTTTT. This gives the protein CASSYSRTASTGELFF.